This TCR beta chain was profiled in a study of T cells in localized non-small cell lung cancer. The authors took atypia-free adjacent lung at least 2 cm from the tumor margin. Profiling relied on immunoSEQ multiplex PCR, and the TCRdb table lists in-frame clones only, not all of them. In the table there are about 1,800 clones, roughly 29% of which are singletons. This clone is judged medium-sized. Its antigen is not known. The V segment lost 4 bases and the J segment 1 base; nucleotides outside the gene matches: 6. The germline V gene encodes CDR1 SGHNT and CDR2 YENEEA. The CDR3 extends over 15 amino acids. Study results and limitations: In uninvolved adjacent lung, T cell clonality reached its highest value, exceeding tumor. Within adjacent lung there appeared a median roughly 60 of the top 100 tumor clones. Because sequencing included only one region (of the tumor), heterogeneity remains possible.

V is TRBV11-3 and J is TRBJ1-1, with 7 bases that match TRBD1. The specimen was normal lung tissue next to the tumor, collected before any cancer treatment. The receptor was derived from a female donor older than 55 with stage I lung adenocarcinoma. The CDR3 bases are TGTGCCAGCAGCTCGTTACAGGGGCGGAACACTGAAGCTTTCTTT. It is translated as CASSSLQGRNTEAFF.